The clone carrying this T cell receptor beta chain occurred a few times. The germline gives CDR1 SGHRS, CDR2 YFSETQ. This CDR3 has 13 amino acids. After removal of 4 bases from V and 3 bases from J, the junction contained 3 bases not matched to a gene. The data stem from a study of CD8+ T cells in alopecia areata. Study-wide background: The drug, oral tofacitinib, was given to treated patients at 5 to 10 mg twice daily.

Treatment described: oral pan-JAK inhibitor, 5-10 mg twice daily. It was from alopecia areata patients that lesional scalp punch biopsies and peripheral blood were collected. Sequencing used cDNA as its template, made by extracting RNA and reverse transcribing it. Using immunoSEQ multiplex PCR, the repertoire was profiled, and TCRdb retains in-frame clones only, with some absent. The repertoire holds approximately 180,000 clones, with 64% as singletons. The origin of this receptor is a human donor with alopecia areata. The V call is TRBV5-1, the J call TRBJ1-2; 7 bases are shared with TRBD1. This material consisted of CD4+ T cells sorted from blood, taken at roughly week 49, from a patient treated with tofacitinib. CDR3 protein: CASSVRGDYGYTF. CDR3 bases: TGCGCCAGCAGCGTCAGGGGGGACTATGGCTACACCTTC.